This T cell receptor beta chain appears in the sequencing data of a study of blood T cells in healthy people across ages. Then a second PCR, running roughly 7 to 11 cycles, was carried out with a sample-barcoded 5' primer and a J-beta primer mix. TCRdb recomputed calls from the 5' RACE reads with MiXCR, one row per CDR3 protein. Seen here are more than 800,000 distinct CDR3 sequences, less than 50% observed once, and the top ten hold 18%. The germline CDR1 and CDR2 sequences are DFQATT and SNEGSKA (reference sequence). The V end lost 4 bases, the J end lost 8 bases, and 9 bases lay between the germline ends. This CDR3 contains 11 residues.

The chain couples TRBV20-1 to TRBJ2-1; D unclear. This TCR was recovered from a woman aged 60 to 75 in good health. Specimen: blood. The CDR3 DNA sequence: TGCAGTGCTATCAGTTGGGATGAGCAGTTCTTC. It codes for CSAISWDEQFF.